The 27 T cell receptor beta chains below were found in one sample sequenced in a study of OX40 agonist ivuxolimab in advanced cancers. Assay used: immunoSEQ multiplex PCR; TCRdb lists only in-frame clones, some missing. This table holds about 58,000 clones, roughly nine tenths found once. This material consisted of CD4+ or CD8+ T cells sorted from blood, taken in a trial of the OX40 agonist ivuxolimab. The origin of the receptors is an adult with an advanced solid tumor such as melanoma, head and neck, liver or kidney cancer.

To note about this clone: Other nucleotide sequences from this sample produce the same CDR3. The genes are TRBV7-4 and TRBJ2-1, with D possibly being TRBD1 or TRBD2 (5 bases each). Germline loops: CDR1 SGHVT, CDR2 SQSDAQ. V gave up 7 bases and J gave up 5 bases, with 27 bases separating them. This CDR3 has 18 residues. This chain's CDR3 is CASILGGKKDKTNNEQFF. The CDR3 bases are TGTGCCAGCATCCTCGGAGGTAAGAAGGACAAGACTAACAATGAGCAGTTCTTC.

The chain has TRBV7-2 and TRBJ2-7; 7 bases are a match to TRBD1. The CDR3 loop spans 15 amino acids. CDR1 and CDR2 (germline): SGHTA, FQGNSA. Germline trimming cut 3 bases from V and 7 bases from J; bases unmatched to any gene: 12. Written as DNA, the CDR3 is TGTGCCAGCAGCTTCTGGGACAGTCCTCAATGGGAGCAGTACTTC. Translation gives CASSFWDSPQWEQYF.

This clone occurred once. The genes are TRBV7-2 and TRBJ2-7, with D uncertain. Germline V lookup: CDR1 SGHTA, CDR2 FQGNSA. Trimming removed 5 bases from V and 4 bases from J, with 6 bases in between. This CDR3 has 11 amino acids. CDR3 DNA sequence: TGTGCCAGCAGCCTACGGTACGAGCAGTACTTC. It specifies CASSLRYEQYF.

Here the CDR3 DNA reads TGCAGCGTTACCCAACGGGGACTCTACGAGCAGTACTTC. Translation gives CSVTQRGLYEQYF. The gene calls are TRBV29-1 and TRBJ2-7; D possibly corresponds to TRBD2 (6 bases). Germline V gene lookup returns CDR1 SQVTM and CDR2 ANQGSEA. Trimming pared 5 bases from V and 3 bases from J, leaving 14 bases between. The CDR3 runs to 13 residues.

This sequence joins TRBV13 and TRBJ2-5; a weak D match, TRBD1 (5 bases). Germline loops: CDR1 PRHDT, CDR2 FYEKMQ (reference sequence). The CDR3 has 15 amino acids. V lost 4 bases and J 9 bases, leaving 21 bases between the germline ends. In DNA form, the CDR3 reads TGTGCCAGCAGCTCTAGGGAATTAGGGGCGGTGGCCCAGTACTTC. Its protein is CASSSRELGAVAQYF. The full variable domain, completed using reference TRBV13 and TRBJ2-5, is AAGVIQSPRHLIKEKRETATLKCYPIPRHDTVYWYQQGPGQDPQFLISFYEKMQSDKGSIPDRFSAQQFSDYHSELNMSSLELGDSALYFCASSSRELGAVAQYFGPGTRLLVL.

V and J are TRBV28 and TRBJ2-4, with 7 bases that match TRBD1. J was trimmed by 7 bases and V by 1 base; bases with no gene match: 7. The CDR3 contains 15 residues. CDR1 and CDR2 (germline): MDHEN, SYDVKM. For the CDR3, the DNA is TGTGCCAGCAGTTTATACCTATCGACAGGGAACATTCAGTACTTC. Its translation: CASSLYLSTGNIQYF.

The genes are TRBV28 and TRBJ1-5; 9 bases line up with TRBD1. The CDR3 is 18 residues long. Per the germline V gene, CDR1 is MDHEN and CDR2 is SYDVKM. J lost 0 bases, V lost 3 bases, and 9 bases had no gene match. The chain's CDR3 is CASSFRDRVSYSNQPQHF. In DNA form, the CDR3 reads TGTGCCAGCAGTTTTCGGGACAGGGTTTCATATAGCAATCAGCCCCAGCATTTT.

The chain is built from TRBV5-4 and TRBJ2-5; 9 bases align to TRBD1. Germline CDR1 SGHNT, CDR2 YYREEE (reference sequence). Trimming took 2 bases from V and 5 from J; bases not matched to a gene: 4. The CDR3 is 14 amino acids. For the CDR3, the DNA is TGTGCCAGCAGCTTACTGGGACAGGGTGAGACCCAGTACTTC. It is translated as CASSLLGQGETQYF.

The chain links TRBV28 to TRBJ1-4; D is perhaps TRBD1 (5 bases). CDR3 length: 13 residues. The germline CDR1 and CDR2 sequences are MDHEN and SYDVKM. V shed 6 bases and J shed 8 bases, with 13 bases lying between them. CDR3 in DNA: TGTGCCAGCAGCAGGGAGTTTAAGGAAAAACTGTTTTTT. Amino acids: CASSREFKEKLFF. Together with reference TRBV28 and TRBJ1-4, the CDR3 gives the full variable domain: DVKVTQSSRYLVKRTGEKVFLECVQDMDHENMFWYRQDPGLGLRLIYFSYDVKMKEKGDIPEGYSVSREKKERFSLILESASTNQTSMYLCASSREFKEKLFFGSGTQLSVL.

The CDR3 reads CASSKGQGTEQYF. The CDR3 region has the DNA TGCGCCAGCAGCAAGGGACAGGGGACCGAGCAGTACTTC. The V call is TRBV5-1, the J call TRBJ2-7; 10 nucleotides align to TRBD1. Germline CDR1 and CDR2: SGHRS and YFSETQ. V was clipped by 4 bases and J by 6 bases; unmatched bases: 4. The CDR3 length is 13 residues.

The chain couples TRBV2 to TRBJ1-2; 8 bases line up with TRBD1. The CDR3 loop spans 14 amino acids. CDR1 is SNHLY and CDR2 is FYNNEI in the germline V gene. With 9 bases clipped from V and 2 bases from J, the junction kept 8 bases outside the gene matches. The CDR3 region is CARSLQGVNYGYTF. The CDR3 bases are TGTGCCAGATCGCTACAGGGGGTGAACTATGGCTACACCTTC.

This clone was picked up one time. The chain recombines TRBV19 with TRBJ2-7; no firm D call. The CDR3 covers 12 residues. In germline, CDR1 is LNHDA, CDR2 SQIVND (reference sequence). The ends were cut back, 3 bases at V and 3 bases at J, with 6 bases in the middle. The CDR3 loop is CASSITDYEQYF. The CDR3 bases are TGTGCCAGTAGTATCACGGACTACGAGCAGTACTTC.

CDR3 sequence: CSVEDGTSSYEQYF. In nucleotides, the CDR3 is TGCAGCGTTGAAGATGGGACTAGTAGCTACGAGCAGTACTTC. The chain recombines TRBV29-1 with TRBJ2-7; TRBD2 agrees at 8 bases. Germline CDR1 and CDR2: SQVTM and ANQGSEA. This CDR3 comprises 14 residues. V lost 0 bases, J lost 3 bases, and 4 bases stayed unmatched.

This rearrangement joins TRBV28 to TRBJ2-7; a possible D gene is TRBD1 (6 bases). V dropped 4 bases and J dropped 5 bases, with 12 bases sitting between them. The CDR3 loop spans 13 amino acids. Looked up from germline, CDR1 is MDHEN and CDR2 is SYDVKM. In nucleotides, the CDR3 is TGTGCCAGCAGTTATCGGGACAACAACGAGCAGTACTTC. Translation: CASSYRDNNEQYF.

This rearrangement joins TRBV6-1 to TRBJ2-7; 9 nucleotides align to TRBD1. The CDR3 sequence is 17 residues long. CDR1 is MNHNS and CDR2 is SASEGT in the germline V gene. The V and J ends lost 0 bases and 1 base, in that order; junction bases with no gene match: 7. The CDR3 DNA sequence: TGTGCCAGCAGTGAAGCTCAACCCGGGACAGGGTCCTACGAGCAGTACTTC. It translates to CASSEAQPGTGSYEQYF.

As to this clone: The sample has other DNA sequences that encode this CDR3 too. The V call is TRBV27, the J call TRBJ2-7; 10 bases line up with TRBD2. The ends lost 2 bases at V and 5 bases at J; junction bases unmatched: 3. CDR1 is MNHEY and CDR2 is SMNVEV in the germline V gene (reference sequence). The CDR3 covers 14 residues. CDR3 in DNA: TGTGCCAGCAGTTTACTAGCGGGAGAAAACGAGCAGTACTTC. Translation: CASSLLAGENEQYF.

This clone has just one count. V gene TRBV7-9 combines with J gene TRBJ2-7, with D unresolved. With 4 bases removed from V and 3 bases from J, the gap between germline ends came to 13 bases. Per the germline V gene, CDR1 is SEHNR and CDR2 is FQNEAQ (reference sequence). This CDR3 spans 14 amino acids. CDR3 in DNA: TGTGCCAGCAGCTCAAGTGGCACAATCTACGAGCAGTACTTC. Translating it yields CASSSSGTIYEQYF.

The chain has TRBV19 and TRBJ2-2; D ambiguous. The germline CDR1 and CDR2 sequences are LNHDA and SQIVND (reference sequence). The germline V and J ends were trimmed by 4 bases and 4 bases, with 4 bases remaining between them. CDR3 length equals 12 residues. Here the CDR3 reads CASSSPTGELFF. For the CDR3, the DNA is TGTGCCAGTAGTAGTCCCACCGGGGAGCTGTTTTTT. Based on the CDR3 plus reference TRBV19 and TRBJ2-2, the full variable domain is DGGITQSPKYLFRKEGQNVTLSCEQNLNHDAMYWYRQDPGQGLRLIYYSQIVNDFQKGDIAEGYSVSREKKESFPLTVTSAQKNPTAFYLCASSSPTGELFFGEGSRLTVL.

V is TRBV27 and J is TRBJ2-3, with D possibly being TRBD2 (5 bases). Trimming removed 2 bases at V and 2 bases at J, with 14 bases between. Germline loops: CDR1 MNHEY, CDR2 SMNVEV (reference sequence). CDR3 length equals 16 residues. The CDR3 spells CASSLIERLATDTQYF. The CDR3 DNA reads TGTGCCAGCAGTTTAATCGAGCGGTTGGCCACAGATACGCAGTATTTT.

The rearrangement joins TRBV11-2 to TRBJ2-1, with 14 positions matching TRBD2. V gave up 5 bases and J gave up 7 bases; unmatched junction bases: 7. The CDR3 loop spans 16 amino acids. CDR1 is SGHAT and CDR2 is FQNNGV in the germline V gene. DNA for the CDR3: TGTGCCAGCAGCCCACCCGGGACTAGCGGGAGTAATGAGCAGTTCTTC. This translates into CASSPPGTSGSNEQFF.

The rearrangement links TRBV27 to TRBJ2-2; no clear D. The CDR3 length is 15 residues. Trimming stripped 2 bases from V and 4 bases from J, with 11 bases between. Germline CDR1 and CDR2: MNHEY and SMNVEV (reference sequence). Here the CDR3 DNA reads TGTGCCAGCAGTTTAGGGCTATCCTTCACCGGGGAGCTGTTTTTT. It yields the protein CASSLGLSFTGELFF.

The chain links TRBV14 to TRBJ2-1; a possible D gene is TRBD2 (5 bases). CDR3 length: 18 residues. Trimming pared 0 bases from V and 9 bases from J, leaving 24 bases between. Germline V gene data show CDR1 as SGHDN and CDR2 as FVKESK. CDR3 loop: CASSQEGSWGAWVGEQFF. DNA of the CDR3: TGTGCCAGCAGCCAAGAGGGCAGCTGGGGAGCCTGGGTGGGTGAGCAGTTCTTC.

The chain couples TRBV10-2 to TRBJ2-7, with D possibly matching TRBD2 (5 bases). Trimming pared 6 bases from V and 2 bases from J, leaving 11 bases between. CDR3 length equals 13 residues. The germline V gene encodes CDR1 WSHSY and CDR2 SAAADI. The CDR3 spells CASRPGETYEQYF. The CDR3 DNA reads TGCGCCAGCAGACCCGGGGAAACCTACGAGCAGTACTTC.

The chain employs TRBV7-9 and TRBJ2-3; 11 bases map to TRBD2. CDR3 length: 15 amino acids. With V trimmed by 5 bases and J by 5 bases, 6 bases remained unmatched. Germline values: CDR1 SEHNR, CDR2 FQNEAQ (reference sequence). The CDR3 sequence: CASSLLAGVLDTQYF. The CDR3 DNA sequence: TGTGCCAGCAGCCTACTAGCGGGAGTGTTAGATACGCAGTATTTT.

The rearrangement joins TRBV4-1 to TRBJ2-1; the match to TRBD2 covers 7 bases. The CDR3 extends over 17 amino acids. CDR1 and CDR2 from the germline V gene are MGHRA and YSYEKL. After removal of 2 bases from V and 4 bases from J, the junction contained 11 bases not matched to a gene. The DNA of the CDR3 is TGCGCCAGCAGCCAATATAATGGGAGGGCCTTATACAATGAGCAGTTCTTC. Amino acids: CASSQYNGRALYNEQFF.

The V call is TRBV13, the J call TRBJ2-7; no definite D call. The CDR3 contains 16 residues. CDR1 and CDR2 (germline): PRHDT, FYEKMQ (reference sequence). The germline V and J ends were trimmed by 1 base and 2 bases, with 15 bases remaining between them. The CDR3 DNA reads as TGTGCCAGCAGCTTAGCGGCAACAGAAACTCCCTACGAGCAGTACTTC. Its protein product is CASSLAATETPYEQYF. The full variable domain, completed using reference TRBV13 and TRBJ2-7, is AAGVIQSPRHLIKEKRETATLKCYPIPRHDTVYWYQQGPGQDPQFLISFYEKMQSDKGSIPDRFSAQQFSDYHSELNMSSLELGDSALYFCASSLAATETPYEQYFGPGTRLTVT.

The rearrangement uses TRBV7-9 and TRBJ2-7, with D tentatively TRBD1 (6 bases). CDR1 and CDR2 from the germline V gene are SEHNR and FQNEAQ (reference sequence). The V end was cut by 3 bases, the J end by 0 bases, with 6 bases between. The CDR3 contains 13 residues. The CDR3 sequence: CASSLGASYEQYF. Here the CDR3 DNA reads TGTGCCAGCAGCTTGGGGGCCTCCTACGAGCAGTACTTC.